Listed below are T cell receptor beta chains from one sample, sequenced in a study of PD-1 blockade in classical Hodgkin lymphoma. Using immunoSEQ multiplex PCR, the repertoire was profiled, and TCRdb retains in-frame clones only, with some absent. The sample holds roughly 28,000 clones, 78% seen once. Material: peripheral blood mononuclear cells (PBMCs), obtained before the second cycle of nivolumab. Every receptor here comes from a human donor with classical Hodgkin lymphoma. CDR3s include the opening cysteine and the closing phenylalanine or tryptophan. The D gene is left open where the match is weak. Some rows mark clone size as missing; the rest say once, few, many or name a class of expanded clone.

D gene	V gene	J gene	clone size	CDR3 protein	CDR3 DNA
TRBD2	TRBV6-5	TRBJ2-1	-	CASGPLAGGSFF	TGTGCCAGCGGGCCCCTAGCGGGGGGGTCTTTCTTC
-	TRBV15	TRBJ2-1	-	CATSRVSYNEQFF	TGTGCCACCAGCAGGGTTTCCTACAATGAGCAGTTCTTC
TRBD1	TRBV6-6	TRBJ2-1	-	CASSSPRDRERGEQFF	TGTGCCAGCAGTTCCCCCCGGGACAGGGAAAGAGGTGAGCAGTTCTTC
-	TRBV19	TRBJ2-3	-	CASSILAGTDTQYF	TGTGCCAGTAGTATTCTAGCCGGCACAGATACGCAGTATTTT
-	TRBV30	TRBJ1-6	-	CAWSRDENSPLHF	TGTGCCTGGAGCCGGGACGAAAATTCACCCCTCCACTTT
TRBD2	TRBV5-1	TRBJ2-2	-	CASGLAGGPRDTGELFF	TGCGCCAGCGGCCTAGCGGGGGGGCCCCGGGACACCGGGGAGCTGTTTTTT
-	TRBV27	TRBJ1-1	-	CASSRSGVAEAFF	TGTGCCAGCAGTCGCTCAGGGGTTGCTGAAGCTTTCTTT
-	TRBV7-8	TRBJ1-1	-	CASSPAGRVPTEAFF	TGTGCCAGCAGCCCAGCGGGCAGGGTCCCCACTGAAGCTTTCTTT
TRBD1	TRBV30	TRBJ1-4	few	CAWSHRGATNEKLFF	TGTGCCTGGAGCCACAGGGGGGCAACTAATGAAAAACTGTTTTTT
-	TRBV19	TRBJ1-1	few	CASSIIGNTEAFF	TGTGCCAGTAGTATTATCGGGAACACTGAAGCTTTCTTT
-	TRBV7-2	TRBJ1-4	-	CASSSYRATNEKLFF	TGTGCCAGCAGCTCGTACAGGGCAACTAATGAAAAACTGTTTTTT
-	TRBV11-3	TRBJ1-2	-	CASSFPEGGAGYTF	TGTGCCAGCAGCTTCCCAGAAGGGGGTGCTGGCTACACCTTC
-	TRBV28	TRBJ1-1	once	CASSLSVGRAFF	TGTGCCAGCAGTTTATCCGTTGGTAGGGCTTTCTTT
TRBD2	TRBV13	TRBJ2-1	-	CASSPRTSGESSYNEQFF	TGTGCCAGCAGCCCGAGGACTAGCGGGGAGAGCTCCTACAATGAGCAGTTCTTC
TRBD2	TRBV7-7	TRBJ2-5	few	CASSPGLAGGLGETQYF	TGTGCCAGCAGCCCCGGACTAGCGGGGGGCCTTGGGGAGACCCAGTACTTC
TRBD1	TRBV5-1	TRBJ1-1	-	CASSWGTGRWAEAFF	TGCGCCAGCAGCTGGGGGACAGGACGTTGGGCTGAAGCTTTCTTT
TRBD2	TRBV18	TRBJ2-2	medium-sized	CASSPRETGELFF	TGTGCCAGCTCACCGCGGGAGACCGGGGAGCTGTTTTTT
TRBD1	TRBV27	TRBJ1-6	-	CASSGDAGQGGSPLHF	TGTGCCAGCAGCGGGGACGCCGGACAGGGAGGTTCACCCCTCCACTTT
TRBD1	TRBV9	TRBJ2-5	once	CASSDRTGVAETQYF	TGTGCCAGCAGCGATCGGACAGGGGTCGCCGAGACCCAGTACTTC
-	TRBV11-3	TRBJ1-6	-	CASSLDRALSPLHF	TGTGCCAGCAGCTTAGACAGGGCCCTTTCACCCCTCCACTTT
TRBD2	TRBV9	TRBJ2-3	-	CASSVDLAGEGTQYF	TGTGCCAGCAGCGTAGACCTAGCGGGGGAGGGTACGCAGTATTTT
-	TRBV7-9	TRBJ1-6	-	CASSLAENSPLHF	TGTGCCAGCAGCTTAGCCGAGAATTCACCCCTCCACTTT
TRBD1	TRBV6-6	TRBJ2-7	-	CASSYPGTAAYEQYF	TGTGCCAGCAGTTACCCGGGGACAGCCGCCTACGAGCAGTACTTC